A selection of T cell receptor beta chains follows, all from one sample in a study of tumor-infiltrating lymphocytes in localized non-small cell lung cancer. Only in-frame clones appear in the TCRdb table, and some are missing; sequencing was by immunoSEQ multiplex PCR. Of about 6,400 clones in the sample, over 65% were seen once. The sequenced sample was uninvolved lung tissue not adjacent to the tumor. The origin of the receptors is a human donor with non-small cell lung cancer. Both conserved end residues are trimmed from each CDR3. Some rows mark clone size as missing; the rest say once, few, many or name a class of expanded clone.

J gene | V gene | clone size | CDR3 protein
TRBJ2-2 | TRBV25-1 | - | ASSVAGRANTGELF
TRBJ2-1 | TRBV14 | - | ASSRGLAGVYEQF
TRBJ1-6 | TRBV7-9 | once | ASSLGGGTDYNSPLH
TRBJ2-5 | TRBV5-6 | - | ASSWSIETQY
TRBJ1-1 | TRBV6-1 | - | ASSEPGYYTEAF
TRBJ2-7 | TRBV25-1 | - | ASGRATDLYEQY
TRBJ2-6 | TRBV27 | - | ASSSRGSGANVLT
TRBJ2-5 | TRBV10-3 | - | AISEGGLAETQY
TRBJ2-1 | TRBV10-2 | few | ASRFLASSYNEQF
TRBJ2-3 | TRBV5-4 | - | ASSLGPNTDTQY
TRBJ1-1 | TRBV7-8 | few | ASSTQGSTEAF
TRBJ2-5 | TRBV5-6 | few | ASSLNPTETQY
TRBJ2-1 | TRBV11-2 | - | ASSLGGRRAF
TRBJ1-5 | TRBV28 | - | ASSLRTGAGSQH
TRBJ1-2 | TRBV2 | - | ASSEEDGAFNYGYT
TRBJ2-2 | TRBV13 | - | ASSRWTRAPGELF
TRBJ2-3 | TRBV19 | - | ASNNVGGTDTQY
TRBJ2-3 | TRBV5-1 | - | ASSLRGVGTDTQY
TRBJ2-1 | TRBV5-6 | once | ASSLLSGSNNEQF
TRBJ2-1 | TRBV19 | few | ASRAGRGKSYNEQF
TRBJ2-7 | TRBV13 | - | ASSLVRGRGAYEQY
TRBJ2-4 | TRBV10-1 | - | ASRWQGCRVAKNIQY
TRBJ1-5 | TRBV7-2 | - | ASSLVQGGNQPQH
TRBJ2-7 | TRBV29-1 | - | SVGGQLRASSYEQY
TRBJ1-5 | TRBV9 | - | ASSAGGDSRNQPQH
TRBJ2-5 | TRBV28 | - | ASTIQLAGGQETQY
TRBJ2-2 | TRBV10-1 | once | ASSELTGAGELF
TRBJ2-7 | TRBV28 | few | ASSLDRVVGEQY
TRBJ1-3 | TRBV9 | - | ASSVEEGNTIY
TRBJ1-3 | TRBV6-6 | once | ASINRNTIY
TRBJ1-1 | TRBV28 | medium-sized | ASGRNTEAF
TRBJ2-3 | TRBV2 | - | ASFKSLGDTQY
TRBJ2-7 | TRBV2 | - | ASSPGGEQY
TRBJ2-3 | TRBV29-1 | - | SSRGGPESADTQY
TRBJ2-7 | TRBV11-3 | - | ASSLETGREQY
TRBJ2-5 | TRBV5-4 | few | ASSLVGRGGPKETQY
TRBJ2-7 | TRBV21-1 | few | ASSKKRSGSYEQY
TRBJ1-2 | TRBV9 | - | ASSVGTGTNYGYT
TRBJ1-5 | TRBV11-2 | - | ASSFQGGSGQPQH
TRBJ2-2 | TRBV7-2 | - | ASKLAGELF
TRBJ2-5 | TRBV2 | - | ASSEVLEAVGTQY
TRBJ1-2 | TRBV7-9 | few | ASRLTDNYGYT